This T cell receptor beta chain was captured by sequencing in a study of shared clonotypes between healthy human individuals. CD45RO-negative, CCR7-selected cells formed the naive CD8 fraction, which excluded terminally differentiated effector memory CD45RA+ cells. Caucasian adults residing in Nashville, Tennessee made up all the donors. Libraries were prepared by immunoSEQ multiplex PCR; TCRdb keeps only in-frame clonotypes and omits some of them. Of around 1.9 million clones in the sample, 90% to 95% were seen once. The CDR3 is 11 residues long. Deletions cut 4 bases from V and 7 bases from J, with 5 bases between. CDR1 SGHRS and CDR2 YFSETQ come from the germline V gene.

The receptor's source is a man aged 18-30 years in good health. Some clones in this sample may be carry-over from other donors' samples. Source material: naive CD8+ T cells from PBMCs. The rearrangement links TRBV5-1 to TRBJ2-2; no clear D. The CDR3 loop reads CASSKDGELFF. The CDR3 DNA follows: TGCGCCAGCAGCAAAGACGGGGAGCTGTTTTTT.